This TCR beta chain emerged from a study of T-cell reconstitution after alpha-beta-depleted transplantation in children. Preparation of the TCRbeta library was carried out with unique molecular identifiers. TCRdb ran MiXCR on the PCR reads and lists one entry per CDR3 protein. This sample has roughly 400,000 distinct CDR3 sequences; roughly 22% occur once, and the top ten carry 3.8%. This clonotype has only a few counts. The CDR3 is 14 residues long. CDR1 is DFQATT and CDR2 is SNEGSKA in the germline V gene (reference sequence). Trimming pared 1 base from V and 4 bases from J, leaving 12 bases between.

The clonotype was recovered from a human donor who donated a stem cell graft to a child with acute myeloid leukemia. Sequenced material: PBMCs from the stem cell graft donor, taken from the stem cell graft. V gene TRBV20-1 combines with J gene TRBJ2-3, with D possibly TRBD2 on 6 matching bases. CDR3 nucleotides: TGCAGTGCTAGAGGTCCCAGGGAGGCAGATACGCAGTATTTT. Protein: CSARGPREADTQYF.